This is a list of T cell receptor beta chains from one sample in a study of Ad26.COV2.S vaccination and SARS-CoV-2 variants. Using immunoSEQ multiplex PCR, the repertoire was profiled, and TCRdb retains in-frame clones only, with some absent. Among around 340,000 clones listed, about 89% were seen once. Here the sequenced sample was peripheral blood, taken in a trial of Ad26.COV2.S vaccine versus placebo. The receptor source for this set is a person aged 18 to 59 who received the Ad26.COV2.S COVID-19 vaccine or a placebo. CDR3s include the opening cysteine and the closing phenylalanine or tryptophan. Each record gives: V gene, J gene, D gene, clone size, CDR3 DNA, CDR3 protein. D genes are given only for firm matches. A row's size may be missing; if present it is once, few, many or a size class.

>TRBV19|TRBJ1-1|-|-
TGTGCCACCACAGGGATTGACACTGAAGCTTTCTTT
CATTGIDTEAFF
>TRBV4-1|TRBJ1-2|TRBD1|-
TGCGCCAGCAGCCAAGTGGGACAGGGTCCTGGCTACACCTTC
CASSQVGQGPGYTF
>TRBV28|TRBJ1-2|-|-
TGTGCCAGCAGTGCCACGTTGGGGGGCGATGGCTACACCTTC
CASSATLGGDGYTF
>TRBV19|TRBJ2-4|TRBD1|-
TGTGCCAGTAGTATCGGACAGGGGCTTGCCAAAAACATTCAGTACTTC
CASSIGQGLAKNIQYF
>TRBV19|TRBJ1-5|TRBD1|-
TGTGCCAGTAGTACCGACAGGGAATCACAGCCCCAGCATTTT
CASSTDRESQPQHF
>TRBV5-1|TRBJ1-1|-|-
TGCGCCAGCAGCTTGGAGGGGAGCACTGAAGCTTTCTTT
CASSLEGSTEAFF
>TRBV28|TRBJ2-7|-|-
TGTGCCAGCAGATGGGAGTACGAGCAGTACTTC
CASRWEYEQYF
>TRBV6-2/TRBV6-3|TRBJ2-7|-|once
TGTGCCAGCAGTTACTTTCCAAGGGACGAGCAGTACTTC
CASSYFPRDEQYF
>TRBV5-1|TRBJ1-1|-|-
TGCGCCAGCAGTCCGAATGTTCGCACTGAAGCTTTCTTT
CASSPNVRTEAFF
>TRBV7-9|TRBJ1-1|-|-
TGTGCCAGCAGCTTAATCTTTGGACAGCTGAACACTGAAGCTTTCTTT
CASSLIFGQLNTEAFF
>TRBV27|TRBJ2-1|-|-
TGTGCCAGCAAGGGTCCTCAAACCTACAATGAGCAGTTCTTC
CASKGPQTYNEQFF
>TRBV5-1|TRBJ2-1|TRBD2|-
TGCGCCAGCAGCGTATCCGGGACTAGCGGCAATGAGCAGTTCTTC
CASSVSGTSGNEQFF
>TRBV11-2|TRBJ2-2|-|-
TGTGCCAGCAGCTTAGTAACGGACTGGAGGGAGTATACCGGGGAGCTGTTTTTT
CASSLVTDWREYTGELFF
>TRBV20-1|TRBJ1-5|TRBD1|few
TGCAGTGCTAGTCGTCCGGGACAGCTCAATCAGCCCCAGCATTTT
CSASRPGQLNQPQHF
>TRBV7-6|TRBJ2-5|-|once
TGTGCCAGCAGCTTAAAGGGGGGTAGCGAAGAGACCCAGTACTTC
CASSLKGGSEETQYF
>TRBV21-1|TRBJ1-3|-|-
TGTGCCAGCAGCTCGGTCGGGGGTACTGGAAACACCATATATTTT
CASSSVGGTGNTIYF
>TRBV4-1|TRBJ2-2|TRBD2|few
TGCGCCAGCAGCCAAGATGGACTAGCGGGAGTCACCGGGGAGCTGTTTTTT
CASSQDGLAGVTGELFF
>TRBV3-1/TRBV3-2|TRBJ2-7|TRBD2|-
TGTGCCAGCAGCCAAGAATTAGATCGTGGGACTAGCAGGTACGAGCAGTACTTC
CASSQELDRGTSRYEQYF
>TRBV6-6|TRBJ1-5|-|-
TGTGCCAGCAGTTACACGGACACCAATCAGCCCCAGCATTTT
CASSYTDTNQPQHF
>TRBV7-3|TRBJ2-1|TRBD1|-
TGTGCCAGCAGCGTGGGACAGGGGAGTTTCAATGAGCAGTTCTTC
CASSVGQGSFNEQFF
>TRBV2|TRBJ2-1|-|-
TGTGCCAGCAGTAAATCATATGGGACGGCCGAGGGCGACGAGCAGTTCTTC
CASSKSYGTAEGDEQFF
>TRBV7-9|TRBJ1-1|-|few
TGTGCCAGCAGCTTAGGTGGGGAACCGCCTGAAGCTTTCTTT
CASSLGGEPPEAFF
>TRBV29-1|TRBJ2-4|-|-
TGCAGCGTTGACATCCCCTCCATGGGTCAGTACTTC
CSVDIPSMGQYF
>TRBV6-5|TRBJ1-6|TRBD1|-
TGTGCCAGCACCAGAGGACAGGGGTTAGATTCACCCCTCCACTTT
CASTRGQGLDSPLHF
>TRBV7-9|TRBJ2-7|TRBD2|-
TGTGCCAGCAGCCCCCACGGACTAGTGAACGAGCAGTACTTC
CASSPHGLVNEQYF
>TRBV6-1|TRBJ2-5|-|-
TGTGCCAGCAGTGAAGCTTCAGGGTGGGGTTTTGAGACCCAGTACTTC
CASSEASGWGFETQYF
>TRBV5-5|TRBJ2-6|TRBD1|-
TGTGCCAGCAGCAAGGGACAGGGTGTAGCTGGGGCCAACGTCCTGACTTTC
CASSKGQGVAGANVLTF
>TRBV5-6|TRBJ2-1|-|-
TGTGCCAGCAGCCCCAGAAGAGCTCCCTACAATGAGCAGTTCTTC
CASSPRRAPYNEQFF